The source of this T cell receptor beta chain is a study of T cells in Graves' hyperthyroidism and ophthalmopathy. For this clonotype: Its target is not known.

Study-level results: Most clonotypes expanded in the thyroid (above 0.001) were also present in blood. In the analysis, a 13 V-J model separated ophthalmopathy from stable hyperthyroidism.

This CDR3 is 13 amino acids long. The germline V gene encodes CDR1 ENHRY and CDR2 SYGVKD. V was cut by 5 bases and J by 6 bases, with 13 bases left in between. RNA transcripts served as the template for amplifying TCR beta CDR3 regions. First-round RT-PCR with HTBI primers amplified the TCR CDR3 region. MiXCR, applied by TCRdb to the multiplex PCR reads, yields one record per CDR3 protein. The sample has hundreds of thousands of distinct CDR3 sequences; around 45% are singletons. V gene TRBV10-3 combines with J gene TRBJ1-2; D may be TRBD1 (6 bases). This receptor was taken from a woman between 18 and 29 years old with Graves' hyperthyroidism. The sequenced sample consisted of peripheral blood or thyroid tissue (not recorded which). The CDR3 loop reads CAISLQGPHGYTF. The CDR3 region has the DNA TGTGCCATCAGTTTACAGGGCCCCCATGGCTACACCTTC.